Each of the 25 T cell receptor beta chains below was sequenced from the same sample in a study of T cell responses to AZD1222 COVID-19 vaccine. Generated by immunoSEQ multiplex PCR, the TCRdb table keeps only in-frame clones and is missing some. The sample has 70,000 to 95,000 clones, 90% seen once. The source was peripheral blood, collected on day 0 of AZD1222 vaccination. These receptors all come from an adult in good health.

The chain links TRBV18 to TRBJ1-1; D not certain. Per the germline V gene, CDR1 is KGHSH and CDR2 is LQKENI. V was pared by 5 bases and J by 2 bases, with 12 bases between. The CDR3 loop spans 14 amino acids. The CDR3 reads CASSNLDENTEAFF. CDR3 nucleotides: TGTGCCAGCTCAAACTTGGACGAAAACACTGAAGCTTTCTTT.

The chain has TRBV5-4 and TRBJ1-4; D not resolved. The CDR3 covers 17 residues. The germline V and J ends were trimmed by 4 bases and 0 bases, with 16 bases remaining between them. Germline CDR1 is SGHNT and CDR2 is YYREEE (reference sequence). The CDR3 loop is CASSPAGSRATNEKLFF. The CDR3 DNA reads TGTGCCAGCAGCCCCGCGGGGAGTCGCGCAACTAATGAAAAACTGTTTTTT.

The chain recombines TRBV3-1 (or the pseudogene TRBV3-2) with TRBJ1-4, with no clear D. The CDR3 has 17 residues. Germline V gene lookup returns CDR1 LGHDT and CDR2 YNNKEL (reference sequence). With 3 bases removed from V and 0 bases from J, the gap between germline ends came to 14 bases. The CDR3 loop reads CASSQRPAGTTNEKLFF. CDR3 coding DNA: TGTGCCAGCAGCCAGCGTCCAGCGGGCACAACTAATGAAAAACTGTTTTTT.

This chain links TRBV2 with TRBJ1-1; D remains unclear. The CDR3 loop spans 12 amino acids. Germline values: CDR1 SNHLY, CDR2 FYNNEI. Between the trimmed V and J ends, which lost 6 bases and 1 base, there was a span of 6 bases. CDR3 protein: CASRNENTEAFF. CDR3 coding DNA: TGTGCCAGCAGAAACGAGAACACTGAAGCTTTCTTT. The variable domain in full, completed from reference TRBV2 and TRBJ1-1, reads EPEVTQTPSHQVTQMGQEVILRCVPISNHLYFYWYRQILGQKVEFLVSFYNNEISEKSEIFDDQFSVERPDGSNFTLKIRSTKLEDSAMYFCASRNENTEAFFGQGTRLTVV.

This chain joins TRBV6-5 and TRBJ1-1; weak D call: TRBD1 (5 bases). CDR1 and CDR2 from the germline V gene are MNHEY and SVGAGI. The CDR3 is 14 amino acids. The ends were cut back, 6 bases at V and 1 base at J, with 12 bases in the middle. The CDR3 bases are TGTGCCAGCAGATCCGGGACGGGGAACACTGAAGCTTTCTTT. It is translated as CASRSGTGNTEAFF.

The chain combines TRBV10-3 with TRBJ2-6; 7 positions match TRBD1. The CDR3 is made up of 16 amino acids. Germline lookup yields CDR1 ENHRY and CDR2 SYGVKD. V trimming: 5 bases; J trimming: 2 bases; junction bases outside the gene matches: 6. The CDR3 region has the DNA TGTGCCATCAGTACAGGGGAAGAGGCTGGGGCCAACGTCCTGACTTTC. Translated, it gives CAISTGEEAGANVLTF.

The count of this clone is one. The chain joins TRBV5-1 to TRBJ1-4; D might be TRBD1 (6 bases). This CDR3 has 13 amino acids. CDR1 is SGHRS, CDR2 YFSETQ, per germline. The ends were cut back, 7 bases at V and 4 bases at J, with 11 bases in the middle. The CDR3 DNA sequence: TGCGCCAGCTCGGGACAACATAATGAAAAACTGTTTTTT. Amino acid sequence: CASSGQHNEKLFF.

This rearrangement joins TRBV19 to TRBJ2-7; D is ambiguous. The ends were cut back, 4 bases at V and 2 bases at J, with 12 bases in the middle. This CDR3 is built from 14 residues. Germline assignment: CDR1 LNHDA and CDR2 SQIVND (reference sequence). CDR3 loop: CASSTALVTYEQYF. The CDR3 bases are TGTGCCAGTAGTACCGCACTCGTAACCTACGAGCAGTACTTC.

The chain combines TRBV9 with TRBJ1-1; unclear D gene. V was clipped by 3 bases and J by 6 bases, with 18 bases between them. The CDR3 has 15 amino acids. Per the germline V gene, CDR1 is SGDLS and CDR2 is YYNGEE. The CDR3 DNA sequence: TGTGCCAGCAGCGGAACCCCCTTGGGGAGTCCTGAAGCTTTCTTT. It codes for CASSGTPLGSPEAFF.

The chain uses TRBV5-1 and TRBJ1-1, with 7 bases lining up with TRBD1. The J segment lost 4 bases and the V segment lost 0 bases, leaving 6 bases of the junction unmatched. CDR3 length: 15 amino acids. Germline loops: CDR1 SGHRS, CDR2 YFSETQ. CDR3 residues: CASSLAKGAITEAFF. CDR3 in DNA: TGCGCCAGCAGCTTGGCCAAGGGGGCAATCACTGAAGCTTTCTTT.

The rearrangement joins TRBV27 to TRBJ1-5; 8 positions match TRBD1. From germline, CDR1 is MNHEY and CDR2 SMNVEV (reference sequence). Trimming cost V 0 bases and J 4 bases; bases outside gene matches: 11. The length of the CDR3 is 18 residues. Here the CDR3 reads CASSLSLGQGAVNQPQHF. CDR3 nucleotides: TGTGCCAGCAGTTTATCGCTGGGGCAGGGGGCTGTGAATCAGCCCCAGCATTTT.

This rearrangement joins TRBV3-1 (or the pseudogene TRBV3-2) to TRBJ1-2, with D hard to call. The CDR3 has 15 amino acids. CDR1 is LGHDT and CDR2 is YNNKEL in the germline V gene (reference sequence). Trimming shortened V by 1 base and J by 1 base, and 10 bases separated the two germline ends. CDR3 sequence (DNA): TGTGCCAGCAGCCAAGTGGGCACCTTTAACTATGGCTACACCTTC. Translating it yields CASSQVGTFNYGYTF.

This rearrangement joins TRBV5-4 to TRBJ2-1; 9 bases line up with TRBD1. Trimming cost V 4 bases and J 9 bases; bases outside gene matches: 11. Germline V gene sequence: CDR1 SGHNT, CDR2 YYREEE (reference sequence). This CDR3 spans 15 amino acids. Here the CDR3 DNA reads TGTGCCAGCAGCCGCCCGGGACAGGGATTCTTTGAGCAGTTCTTC. As protein: CASSRPGQGFFEQFF.

The chain has TRBV10-3 and TRBJ2-6, with 12 bases fitting TRBD1. Germline V CDR1 and CDR2: ENHRY, SYGVKD. The CDR3 covers 17 residues. The V segment lost 6 bases and the J segment 1 base; nucleotides outside the gene matches: 4. The CDR3 DNA sequence: TGTGCCATCAGCCGGGACAGGGGGCCTTCTGGGGCCAACGTCCTGACTTTC. This sequence encodes CAISRDRGPSGANVLTF.

The chain is built from TRBV6-5 and TRBJ2-1; D perhaps matches TRBD2 (6 bases). V was clipped by 4 bases and J by 2 bases, with 15 bases between them. Germline V gene data show CDR1 as MNHEY and CDR2 as SVGAGI. The CDR3 is made up of 16 amino acids. CDR3 sequence (DNA): TGTGCCAGCAGTTTCTTAACGGGGGAGGCCTACAATGAGCAGTTCTTC. Its protein product is CASSFLTGEAYNEQFF.

The chain recombines TRBV4-1 with TRBJ1-5, with D perhaps matching TRBD1 (6 bases). Germline V gene sequence: CDR1 MGHRA, CDR2 YSYEKL. The CDR3 consists of 15 residues. V was cut by 3 bases and J by 5 bases, with 14 bases left in between. CDR3: CASSQPQTGHQPQHF. The CDR3 DNA follows: TGCGCCAGCAGCCAGCCTCAGACAGGTCATCAGCCCCAGCATTTT.

The chain has TRBV11-3 and TRBJ2-3, with D tentatively TRBD2 (5 bases). CDR1 SGHNT and CDR2 YENEEA come from the germline V gene. This CDR3 spans 15 amino acids. The V and J ends lost 7 bases and 0 bases respectively, with 14 bases between them. CDR3 residues: CASTPGGSSTDTQYF. DNA for the CDR3: TGTGCCAGCACCCCGGGCGGGTCAAGCACAGATACGCAGTATTTT.

This chain joins TRBV5-1 and TRBJ2-1; 7 bases are shared with TRBD1. The trim removed 0 bases at V and 3 bases at J, leaving 3 bases unmatched. Germline CDR1 reads SGHRS; CDR2 reads YFSETQ. The CDR3 is made up of 15 amino acids. The CDR3 coding sequence is TGCGCCAGCAGCTTGGGACAGGGTGACTACAATGAGCAGTTCTTC. It yields the protein CASSLGQGDYNEQFF.

The rearrangement uses TRBV7-9 and TRBJ2-5, with TRBD2 matching 12 bases. The CDR3 length is 15 residues. J was trimmed by 5 bases and V by 5 bases; bases with no gene match: 6. CDR1 is SEHNR, CDR2 FQNEAQ, per germline (reference sequence). This CDR3 reads CASSTTSGSGETQYF. The CDR3 DNA follows: TGTGCCAGCAGCACGACTAGCGGGAGCGGGGAGACCCAGTACTTC.

Worth noting for this clone: A read error may produce the germline difference seen at one junction end. Other nucleotide sequences from this sample produce the same CDR3. The gene calls are TRBV3-1 (or the pseudogene TRBV3-2) and TRBJ1-3, with D uncertain. The CDR3 runs to 14 residues. Germline assignment: CDR1 LGHDT and CDR2 YNNKEL (reference sequence). The CDR3 DNA is TGTGCCAGCAGTCAAGGCGGCTCTGGAAACACCATATATTTT. Translating gives CASSQGGSGNTIYF.

The rearrangement uses TRBV24-1 and TRBJ2-1, with 8 nucleotides matching TRBD2. The CDR3 totals 17 residues. Germline loops: CDR1 KGHDR, CDR2 SFDVKD. V shed 4 bases, J shed 3 bases, and the junction held 10 bases outside the gene matches. The CDR3 bases are TGTGCCACCAGTGACCCCTCCTGGACTAGCAGCTACAATGAGCAGTTCTTC. It yields the protein CATSDPSWTSSYNEQFF.

The chain employs TRBV7-6 and TRBJ2-1; 8 bases map to TRBD1. CDR1 and CDR2 from the germline V gene are SGHVS and FNYEAQ. The CDR3 spans 15 residues. The trim removed 1 base at V and 5 bases at J, leaving 4 bases unmatched. The CDR3 is CASSLGRQGNNEQFF. Here the CDR3 DNA reads TGTGCCAGCAGCTTAGGCCGACAGGGGAACAATGAGCAGTTCTTC.

The chain couples TRBV3-1 (or the pseudogene TRBV3-2) to TRBJ1-1; D is undetermined. Trimming stripped 2 bases from V and 5 bases from J, with 15 bases between. The CDR3 covers 15 residues. The germline V gene encodes CDR1 LGHDT and CDR2 YNNKEL (reference sequence). CDR3 amino acids: CASSQRGRVRTEAFF. For the CDR3, the DNA is TGTGCCAGCAGCCAACGGGGTCGGGTTCGAACTGAAGCTTTCTTT.

The V call is TRBV29-1, the J call TRBJ2-1, with 11 bases that match TRBD2. Germline loops: CDR1 SQVTM, CDR2 ANQGSEA. Trimming took 7 bases from V and 8 from J; bases not matched to a gene: 7. CDR3 length: 13 amino acids. CDR3 amino acids: CSDTSGRTHEQFF. In DNA form, the CDR3 reads TGCAGCGACACTAGCGGGAGAACCCATGAGCAGTTCTTC.

Concerning this clone itself: One end of the junction varies from germline; a read error may be responsible. The chain employs TRBV5-1 and TRBJ1-1; unclear D gene. The CDR3 has 12 residues. CDR1 and CDR2 from the germline V gene are SGHRS and YFSETQ. CDR3 residues: CASSLGNSEAFF. CDR3 nucleotide sequence: TGCGCCAGCAGCTTGGGAAACAGTGAAGCTTTCTTT. Supplemented by reference TRBV5-1 and TRBJ1-1, the full variable domain reads KAGVTQTPRYLIKTRGQQVTLSCSPISGHRSVSWYQQTPGQGLQFLFEYFSETQRNKGNFPGRFSGRQFSNSRSEMNVSTLELGDSALYLCASSLGNSEAFFGQGTRLTVV.